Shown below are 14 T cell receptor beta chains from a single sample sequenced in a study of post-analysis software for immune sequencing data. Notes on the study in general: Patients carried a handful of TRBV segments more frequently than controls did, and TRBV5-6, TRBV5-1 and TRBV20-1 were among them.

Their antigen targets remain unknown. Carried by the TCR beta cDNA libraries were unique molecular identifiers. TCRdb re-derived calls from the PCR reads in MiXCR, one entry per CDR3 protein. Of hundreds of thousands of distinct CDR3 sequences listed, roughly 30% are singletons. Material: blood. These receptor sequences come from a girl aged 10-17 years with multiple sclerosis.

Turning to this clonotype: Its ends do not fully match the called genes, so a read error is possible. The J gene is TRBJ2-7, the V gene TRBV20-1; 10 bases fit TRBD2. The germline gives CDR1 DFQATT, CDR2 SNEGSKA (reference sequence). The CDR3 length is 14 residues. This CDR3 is CSARPSGSSCEQYF. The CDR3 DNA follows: TGCAGTGCTAGACCTAGCGGGAGCTCCTGCGAGCAGTACTTC.

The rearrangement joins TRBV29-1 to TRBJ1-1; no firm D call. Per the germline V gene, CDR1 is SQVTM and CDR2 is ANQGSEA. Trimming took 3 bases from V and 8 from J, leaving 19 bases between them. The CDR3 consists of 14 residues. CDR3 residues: CSVEPPWSGVEAFF. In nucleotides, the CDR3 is TGCAGCGTTGAGCCTCCTTGGTCCGGGGTAGAAGCTTTCTTT.

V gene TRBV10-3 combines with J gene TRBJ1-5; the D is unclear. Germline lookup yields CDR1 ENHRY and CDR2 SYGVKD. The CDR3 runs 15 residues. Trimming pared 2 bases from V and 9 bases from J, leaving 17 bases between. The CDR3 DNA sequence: TGTGCCATCAGTGAGCGGGATTCGGGCACCCCGCCCCAGCATTTT. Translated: CAISERDSGTPPQHF.

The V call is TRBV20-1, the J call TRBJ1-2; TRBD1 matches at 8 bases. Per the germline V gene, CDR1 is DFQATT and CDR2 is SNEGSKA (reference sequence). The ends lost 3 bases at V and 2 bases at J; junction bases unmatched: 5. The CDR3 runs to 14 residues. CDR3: CSARGRTGNYGYTF. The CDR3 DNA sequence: TGCAGTGCTAGGGGGAGGACAGGGAACTATGGCTACACCTTC.

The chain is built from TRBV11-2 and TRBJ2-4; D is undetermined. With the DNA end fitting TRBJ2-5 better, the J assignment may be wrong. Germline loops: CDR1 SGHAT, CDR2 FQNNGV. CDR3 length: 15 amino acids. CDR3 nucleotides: TGTGCCAGCAGCTTTCATCCTGGTGCGGAGGAGACCCAGTACTTC. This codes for CASSFHPGAEETQYF.

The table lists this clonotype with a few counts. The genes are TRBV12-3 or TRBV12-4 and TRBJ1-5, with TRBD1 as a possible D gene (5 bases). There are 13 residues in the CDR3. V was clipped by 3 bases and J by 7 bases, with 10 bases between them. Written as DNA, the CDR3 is TGTGCCAGCAGTTTTCCGGGGGACCAGCCCCAGCATTTT. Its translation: CASSFPGDQPQHF.

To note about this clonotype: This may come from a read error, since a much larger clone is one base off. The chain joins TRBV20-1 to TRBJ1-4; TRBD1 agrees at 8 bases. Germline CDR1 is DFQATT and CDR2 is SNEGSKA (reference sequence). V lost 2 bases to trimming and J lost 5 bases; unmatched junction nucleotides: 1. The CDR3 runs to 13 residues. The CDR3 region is CSARRTGNEKLFF. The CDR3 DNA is TGCAGTGCTAGAAGGACAGGGAATGAAAAACTGTTTTTT.

Written as DNA, the CDR3 is TGTGCCAGCAGCTTCGGGGGGCCTTTTTCGGGCAGCAATCAGCCCCAGCATTTT. This sequence encodes CASSFGGPFSGSNQPQHF. The chain has TRBV7-8 and TRBJ1-5; a weak D match, TRBD1 (6 bases). Deletions cut 3 bases from V and 1 base from J, with 19 bases between. Germline V lookup: CDR1 SGHVS, CDR2 FQNEAQ. This CDR3 has 18 residues. The full variable domain, with the rest looked up from reference TRBV7-8 and TRBJ1-5, is GAGVSQSPRYKVAKRGQDVALRCDPISGHVSLFWYQQALGQGPEFLTYFQNEAQLDKSGLPSDRFFAERPEGSVSTLKIQRTQQEDSAVYLCASSFGGPFSGSNQPQHFGDGTRLSIL.

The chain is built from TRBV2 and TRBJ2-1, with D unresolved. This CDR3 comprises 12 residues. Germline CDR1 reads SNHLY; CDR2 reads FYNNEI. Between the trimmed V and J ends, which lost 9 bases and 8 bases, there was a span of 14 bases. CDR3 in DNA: TGTGCCAGATCTGGGGTGGGCGATGAGCAGTTCTTC. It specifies CARSGVGDEQFF.

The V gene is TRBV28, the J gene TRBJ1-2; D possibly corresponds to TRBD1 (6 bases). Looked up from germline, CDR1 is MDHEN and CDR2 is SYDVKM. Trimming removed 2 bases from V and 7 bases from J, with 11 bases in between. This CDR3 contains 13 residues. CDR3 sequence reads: CASSLPGGPGYTF. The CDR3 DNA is TGTGCCAGCAGTTTACCCGGGGGGCCTGGCTACACCTTC.

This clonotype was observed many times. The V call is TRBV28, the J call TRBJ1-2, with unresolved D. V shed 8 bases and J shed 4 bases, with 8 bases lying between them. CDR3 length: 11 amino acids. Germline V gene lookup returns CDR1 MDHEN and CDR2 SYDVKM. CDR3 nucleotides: TGTGCCAGCTCCGCCTCCTATGGCTACACCTTC. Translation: CASSASYGYTF.

DNA of the CDR3: TGCAGTGCTTTCGGACAGCCCGGTCCCAGATCGCCCCAGCATTTT. This codes for CSAFGQPGPRSPQHF. The chain employs TRBV20-1 and TRBJ1-5; TRBD1 might be the D (6 bases). Germline V CDR1 and CDR2: DFQATT, SNEGSKA (reference sequence). CDR3 length: 15 amino acids. Trimming shortened V by 5 bases and J by 9 bases, and 23 bases separated the two germline ends.

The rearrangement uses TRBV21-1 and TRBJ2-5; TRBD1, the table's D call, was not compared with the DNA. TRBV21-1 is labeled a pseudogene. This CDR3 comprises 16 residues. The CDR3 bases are TGTGCCACCAGGGACCGAGGGGGATCACGACAAGAGACCCAGTACTTC. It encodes CATRDRGGSRQETQYF.

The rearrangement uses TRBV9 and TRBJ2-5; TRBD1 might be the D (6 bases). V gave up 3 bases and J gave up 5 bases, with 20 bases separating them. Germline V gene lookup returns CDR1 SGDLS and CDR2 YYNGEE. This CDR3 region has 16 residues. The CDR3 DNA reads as TGTGCCAGCAGCGCTTCCGGGGACACCCGGCGGGAGACCCAGTACTTC. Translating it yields CASSASGDTRRETQYF.